The rows below give T cell receptor beta chains drawn from one sample of a study of blood T cell repertoires in COVID-19. Using immunoSEQ multiplex PCR, the repertoire was profiled, and TCRdb retains in-frame clones only, with some absent. The sample lists around 150,000 clones, about four fifths seen once, with less than 9% in the top ten. The sequenced sample was peripheral blood. Every receptor here comes from a man aged 25 to 40 with COVID-19, enrolled during active disease. The CDR3 runs from the conserved cysteine through the conserved F or W. D genes are given only for firm matches. Not every row has a clone size; where given, it reads once, few, many or a size class.

abundance | d_gene | j_gene | v_gene | CDR3aa | CDR3nt
. | . | TRBJ1-1 | TRBV5-4 | CASSPRHEGGTEAFF | TGTGCCAGCAGCCCCCGCCATGAAGGGGGCACTGAAGCTTTCTTT
few | . | TRBJ1-3 | TRBV2 | CASSARTAQNTIYF | TGTGCCAGCAGTGCCCGGACAGCTCAAAACACCATATATTTT
. | TRBD1 | TRBJ1-4 | TRBV11-2 | CASSLTPGQGPEKLFF | TGTGCCAGCAGCTTAACTCCGGGACAGGGCCCCGAAAAACTGTTTTTT
once | . | TRBJ2-1 | TRBV7-5 | CARSLDGKTSSGRTHRDEQFF | TGTGCCAGAAGCTTAGACGGGAAGACTTCCAGCGGGAGAACCCATAGGGATGAGCAGTTCTTC
. | TRBD2 | TRBJ2-1 | TRBV4-2 | CASSGGPSGHLSSYNEQFF | TGTGCCAGCAGCGGCGGACCTAGCGGGCATCTGAGCTCCTACAATGAGCAGTTCTTC
. | . | TRBJ2-1 | TRBV10-3 | CATWTGNNEQFF | TGTGCCACCTGGACTGGTAACAATGAGCAGTTCTTC
. | TRBD1 | TRBJ1-5 | TRBV2 | CASSIGQGLNQPQHF | TGTGCCAGCAGTATCGGACAGGGGCTAAATCAGCCCCAGCATTTT
once | . | TRBJ1-1 | TRBV30 | CAWRKQVTEAFF | TGTGCCTGGAGGAAGCAGGTCACTGAAGCTTTCTTT
. | . | TRBJ1-1 | TRBV5-4 | CASSLVARETEAFF | TGTGCCAGCAGCTTGGTCGCCAGGGAAACTGAAGCTTTCTTT
. | . | TRBJ2-6 | TRBV19 | CASSSDMGANVLTF | TGTGCCAGTAGTTCAGATATGGGGGCCAACGTCCTGACTTTC
. | TRBD1 | TRBJ2-7 | TRBV28 | CASSSPGTGGLEQYF | TGTGCCAGCAGTTCACCCGGGACAGGAGGGCTCGAGCAGTACTTC
few | TRBD1 | TRBJ1-2 | TRBV11-2 | CASSSDRVARDGYTF | TGTGCCAGCAGCTCGGACAGGGTCGCTAGGGATGGCTACACCTTC
. | . | TRBJ1-3 | TRBV28 | CASSSQDPGAGNTIYF | TGTGCCAGCAGTTCTCAAGACCCGGGAGCTGGAAACACCATATATTTT
. | . | TRBJ2-5 | TRBV9 | CASSADGEETQYF | TGTGCCAGCAGCGCGGACGGGGAAGAGACCCAGTACTTC
few | . | TRBJ1-5 | TRBV19 | CASSVPGRPQHF | TGTGCCAGTAGTGTCCCGGGTCGGCCCCAGCATTTT
once | TRBD2 | TRBJ2-5 | TRBV18 | CASSPPLREVETQYF | TGTGCCAGCTCACCACCGTTGCGGGAGGTGGAGACCCAGTACTTC
. | . | TRBJ1-2 | TRBV28 | CASTGDYGYTF | TGTGCCAGTACAGGAGACTATGGCTACACCTTC
. | TRBD1 | TRBJ1-4 | TRBV5-3 | CARSLVGTGFVTNEKLFF | TGTGCCAGAAGCTTGGTAGGGACAGGGTTTGTAACTAATGAAAAACTGTTTTTT
. | . | TRBJ2-5 | TRBV4-1 | CASSPELGRETQYF | TGCGCCAGCAGCCCGGAGTTGGGGCGAGAGACCCAGTACTTC
. | . | TRBJ1-3 | TRBV28 | CASSRQTIYF | TGTGCCAGCAGTCGACAGACCATATATTTT
. | . | TRBJ1-3 | TRBV6-5 | CASSWTVSSGNTIYF | TGTGCCAGCAGTTGGACAGTATCCTCTGGAAACACCATATATTTT
. | TRBD2 | TRBJ2-5 | TRBV30 | CASDGLAGDGVRETQYF | TGTGCCTCGGACGGACTAGCGGGAGATGGGGTCCGGGAGACCCAGTACTTC
. | TRBD1 | TRBJ2-1 | TRBV15 | CATRDRGPYNEQFF | TGTGCCACCAGGGACAGGGGACCCTACAATGAGCAGTTCTTC
few | TRBD1 | TRBJ2-1 | TRBV7-6 | CASSRGLLRGRRYNEQFF | TGTGCCAGCAGCCGCGGTCTTCTCAGGGGGCGACGGTACAATGAGCAGTTCTTC
once | . | TRBJ2-2 | TRBV7-3 | CASSLNTDTGELFF | TGTGCCAGCAGCTTAAACACAGACACCGGGGAGCTGTTTTTT
. | . | TRBJ2-3 | TRBV20-1 | CSAQADTQYF | TGCAGTGCTCAAGCGGATACGCAGTATTTT
. | . | TRBJ1-5 | TRBV15 | CATSRGRGTMSQPQHF | TGTGCCACCAGCAGAGGTCGGGGGACGATGAGCCAGCCCCAGCATTTT
once | TRBD2 | TRBJ2-3 | TRBV9 | CASSARLAGGGVADTQYF | TGTGCCAGCAGCGCTCGACTAGCGGGAGGGGGTGTGGCAGATACGCAGTATTTT
. | TRBD2 | TRBJ2-3 | TRBV3-1/TRBV3-2 | CASSQRLAGGRTQYF | TGTGCCAGCAGCCAACGTCTAGCGGGAGGGCGGACGCAGTATTTT
. | . | TRBJ2-7 | TRBV7-8 | CASSPRLLSYEQYF | TGTGCCAGCAGCCCCAGACTTCTCTCCTACGAGCAGTACTTC
. | . | TRBJ2-3 | TRBV7-2 | CASSLGGADTQYF | TGTGCCAGCAGCTTAGGTGGGGCGGATACGCAGTATTTT
. | TRBD2 | TRBJ2-3 | TRBV11-2 | CASSPSGLVINTQYF | TGTGCCAGCAGCCCGTCGGGACTAGTTATAAATACGCAGTATTTT
. | TRBD2 | TRBJ2-3 | TRBV13 | CASSSRLAGGFTDTQYF | TGTGCCAGCAGCTCTCGACTAGCGGGAGGCTTCACAGATACGCAGTATTTT
. | . | TRBJ1-1 | TRBV7-2 | CASKQYQNTEAFF | TGTGCCAGCAAACAGTATCAGAACACTGAAGCTTTCTTT
. | TRBD2 | TRBJ2-5 | TRBV30 | CAWSSAGGAQTQYF | TGTGCCTGGAGTTCGGCGGGAGGTGCGCAGACCCAGTACTTC
. | TRBD2 | TRBJ2-7 | TRBV7-9 | CASSFGLAVEQYF | TGTGCCAGCAGCTTCGGACTAGCGGTCGAGCAGTACTTC
. | TRBD1 | TRBJ2-7 | TRBV4-2 | CASSRGTGGEIPYEQYF | TGTGCCAGCAGCCGAGGGACAGGGGGCGAAATCCCCTACGAGCAGTACTTC
. | . | TRBJ1-1 | TRBV27 | CASSYWGGNTEAFF | TGTGCCAGCAGTTATTGGGGGGGGAACACTGAAGCTTTCTTT
. | . | TRBJ1-1 | TRBV5-6 | CASSFGGDTEAFF | TGTGCCAGCAGCTTCGGGGGAGACACTGAAGCTTTCTTT
. | TRBD2 | TRBJ2-2 | TRBV6-1 | CASSDFATGTSGRAAGELFF | TGTGCCAGCAGTGATTTCGCAACCGGGACTAGCGGGAGGGCCGCCGGGGAGCTGTTTTTT
. | . | TRBJ1-2 | TRBV6-2/TRBV6-3 | CASSSAKGDQSYTF | TGTGCCAGCAGTTCCGCGAAAGGAGATCAGAGCTACACCTTC
. | TRBD1 | TRBJ1-4 | TRBV29-1 | CSVKTGGNEKLFF | TGCAGCGTCAAGACAGGGGGAAATGAAAAACTGTTTTTT